The rows below give T cell receptor beta chains drawn from one sample of a study of beta chain features in type 1 diabetes. The data were produced by immunoSEQ multiplex PCR, yet TCRdb's version contains in-frame clones alone and is incomplete. There are over 150,000 clones in the sample; under 13% occur only once, and approximately 0.5% lies in the top ten. The sample consisted of central memory CD4+ T cells from blood. The receptors come from a man aged 30 to 39 with type 1 diabetes. Both conserved end residues are part of each CDR3. Fields, in order: D gene, clone size, J gene, V gene, CDR3 length, CDR3 DNA, CDR3 protein. D genes are given only for firm matches. The size field is filled for only some rows; it gives once, few, many or a size class.

-	-	TRBJ2-7	TRBV19	13	TGTGCCAGTAGTATTCAAGCTTCCTACGAGCAGTACTTC	CASSIQASYEQYF
-	few	TRBJ2-3	TRBV19	12	TGTGCCAGTGGGACTCTCACAGATACGCAGTATTTT	CASGTLTDTQYF
TRBD1	-	TRBJ2-3	TRBV7-2	12	TGTGCCAGCAGCTTAGGGACAGGGCCCCAGTATTTT	CASSLGTGPQYF
-	-	TRBJ2-1	TRBV7-2	18	TGTGCCAGCAGCTTAGCAGGAGTCTCGGAGACGTGGTACAATGAGCAGTTCTTC	CASSLAGVSETWYNEQFF
-	few	TRBJ2-5	TRBV7-9	12	TGTGCCAGCAGCCCCGGGGGAACCACCCAGTACTTC	CASSPGGTTQYF
-	-	TRBJ1-5	TRBV7-9	15	TGTGCCAGCAGCTTAGTCGGGAATAGCAATCAGCCCCAGCATTTT	CASSLVGNSNQPQHF
TRBD2	once	TRBJ2-7	TRBV5-4	15	TGTGCCAGCAGTTCCGGGACTAGCGGGAGTCTCGAGCAGTACTTC	CASSSGTSGSLEQYF
-	few	TRBJ1-1	TRBV6-1	15	TGTGCCAGCAGTGAAAGAGGGGGTTGGGGAATTGAAGCTTTCTTT	CASSERGGWGIEAFF
-	-	TRBJ2-5	TRBV6-6	13	TGTGCCAGCAGGGGGCAAAGCCAAGAGACCCAGTACTTC	CASRGQSQETQYF
-	-	TRBJ2-6	TRBV6-6	15	TGTGCCAGCAGTCGAGGTACGTCTGGGGCCAACGTCCTGACTTTC	CASSRGTSGANVLTF
-	-	TRBJ2-2	TRBV5-1	14	TGCGCCAGCAGCTTTGGACAAAACACCGGGGAGCTGTTTTTT	CASSFGQNTGELFF
TRBD1	-	TRBJ1-2	TRBV2	14	TGTGCCAGCAGGGCAGGGGGCAGTGACTATGGCTACACCTTC	CASRAGGSDYGYTF
TRBD2	-	TRBJ2-1	TRBV7-9	18	TGTGCCAGCAGCCCCCCCTTTCGCTTAGCGGGAGTCAGGAATGAGCAGTTCTTC	CASSPPFRLAGVRNEQFF
TRBD2	few	TRBJ2-5	TRBV5-1	14	TGCGCCAGCAGCTGGGTCGGGAGGAAAGAGACCCAGTACTTC	CASSWVGRKETQYF
-	few	TRBJ2-7	TRBV7-2	14	TGTGCCAGCAGCTTAGATCCTAGCTCCTACGAGCAGTACTTC	CASSLDPSSYEQYF
TRBD1	-	TRBJ2-5	TRBV4-3	14	TGCGCCAGCAGCCAACACGACAGGGCGGGGACCCAGTACTTC	CASSQHDRAGTQYF
TRBD1	-	TRBJ1-5	TRBV30	14	TGTGCCTGGAGTCATACAGGGGAGAGTCAGCCCCAGCATTTT	CAWSHTGESQPQHF
-	few	TRBJ2-3	TRBV5-1	12	TGCGCCAGCAGCCAGAGCACAGATACGCAGTATTTT	CASSQSTDTQYF
-	-	TRBJ2-1	TRBV5-4	13	TGTGCCAGCAGGCTTATACACTACAATGAGCAGTTCTTC	CASRLIHYNEQFF
-	few	TRBJ1-3	TRBV7-9	13	TGTGCCAGCAGCTTTCACTCTGGAAACACCATATATTTT	CASSFHSGNTIYF
TRBD2	-	TRBJ2-3	TRBV4-2	16	TGTGCCAGCAGCCAAGAACTAGCGGGGGGTGGAGATACGCAGTATTTT	CASSQELAGGGDTQYF
TRBD2	few	TRBJ2-4	TRBV30	13	TGTGCCTGGAGTGAAGGGACTAGCCACATTCAGTACTTC	CAWSEGTSHIQYF
-	few	TRBJ2-6	TRBV18	17	TGTGCCAGCTCACCGGTTCCCCTAGCTGCCGGGGCCAACGTCCTGACTTTC	CASSPVPLAAGANVLTF
-	-	TRBJ2-7	TRBV5-1	14	TGCGCCAGCAGTCCATCCAGGGTGCACTACGAGCAGTACTTC	CASSPSRVHYEQYF
-	few	TRBJ1-2	TRBV11-2	13	TGTGCCAGCAGCACATACAGGGTCAGTGGCTACACCTTC	CASSTYRVSGYTF
-	few	TRBJ2-7	TRBV5-4	11	TGTGCCAGCAGCAGCGACTACGAGCAGTACTTC	CASSSDYEQYF
-	few	TRBJ2-3	TRBV28	14	TGTGCCAGCAGGGAGGGTACCAGCACAGATACGCAGTATTTT	CASREGTSTDTQYF
TRBD1	-	TRBJ2-7	TRBV6-1	14	TGTGCCAGCAGCACCGGGACAGTGGTTACCGAGCAGTACTTC	CASSTGTVVTEQYF
-	few	TRBJ2-3	TRBV19	15	TGTGCCAGTAATAGCCAGGGGATCCACACAGATACGCAGTATTTT	CASNSQGIHTDTQYF
TRBD2	-	TRBJ2-7	TRBV6-6	14	TGTGCCAGCAGTTACGCGACTAGCGGGAGGTTGGAGTACTTC	CASSYATSGRLEYF
TRBD1	-	TRBJ1-4	TRBV7-9	15	TGTGCCAGCAGCCCCGGGACAGCAACTAATGAAAAACTGTTTTTT	CASSPGTATNEKLFF
-	-	TRBJ2-5	TRBV6-5	13	TGTGCCAGCAGTTACTCGACAGAAGAGACCCAGTACTTC	CASSYSTEETQYF
TRBD2	-	TRBJ2-7	TRBV28	14	TGTGCCAGCAGAACCCCGGGACTACCCTACGAGCAGTACTTC	CASRTPGLPYEQYF
-	few	TRBJ1-2	TRBV7-9	14	TGTGCCAGCAGCCCTTCGACGTACATCGGGGGCTACACCTTC	CASSPSTYIGGYTF
TRBD2	-	TRBJ2-5	TRBV7-9	14	TGTGCCAGCAGCCTTAGCGGGGCCCAAGAGACCCAGTACTTC	CASSLSGAQETQYF
-	-	TRBJ1-1	TRBV5-4	14	TGTGCCAGCAGCTTGGACAGCCGGAACACTGAAGCTTTCTTT	CASSLDSRNTEAFF
-	-	TRBJ2-2	TRBV5-1	14	TGCGCCAGCAGGGACTACCTAGGCACCGGGGAGCTGTTTTTT	CASRDYLGTGELFF
-	few	TRBJ2-1	TRBV29-1	11	TGCAGCGTTGGAGCGGGTCGTGAGCAGTTCTTC	CSVGAGREQFF
-	few	TRBJ2-3	TRBV19	15	TGTGCCAGTAGTATGGGTCTAGCGCGGGGTGATACGCAGTATTTT	CASSMGLARGDTQYF
-	few	TRBJ1-4	TRBV30	14	TGTGCCTGGAGCCCGGCGGGGCTCAATGAAAAACTGTTTTTT	CAWSPAGLNEKLFF
TRBD2	-	TRBJ2-1	TRBV5-4	15	TGTGCCAGCAGCTTGGCCGGGAGGGCCTACAATGAGCAGTTCTTC	CASSLAGRAYNEQFF